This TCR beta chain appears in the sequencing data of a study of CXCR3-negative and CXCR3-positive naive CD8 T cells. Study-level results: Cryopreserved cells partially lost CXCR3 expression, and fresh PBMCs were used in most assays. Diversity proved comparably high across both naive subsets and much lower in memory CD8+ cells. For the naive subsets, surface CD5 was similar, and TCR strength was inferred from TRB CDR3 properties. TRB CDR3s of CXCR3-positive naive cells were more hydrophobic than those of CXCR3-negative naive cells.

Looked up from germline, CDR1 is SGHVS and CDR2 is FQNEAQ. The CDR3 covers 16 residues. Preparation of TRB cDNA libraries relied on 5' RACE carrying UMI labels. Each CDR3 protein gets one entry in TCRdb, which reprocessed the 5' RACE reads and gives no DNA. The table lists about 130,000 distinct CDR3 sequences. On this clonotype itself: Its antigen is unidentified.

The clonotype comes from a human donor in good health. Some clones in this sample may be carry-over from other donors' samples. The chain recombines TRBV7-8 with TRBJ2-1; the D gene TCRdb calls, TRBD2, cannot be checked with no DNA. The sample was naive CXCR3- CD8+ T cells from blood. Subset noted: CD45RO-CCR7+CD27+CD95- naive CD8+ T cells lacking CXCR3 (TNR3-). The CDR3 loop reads CASSLGPGLGSGEQFF.